These 26 T cell receptor beta chains were all obtained from the same sample, sequenced in a study of molecular identifiers for immune sequencing clone quantification. TCRdb recomputed calls from the PCR reads with MiXCR, one row per CDR3 protein. The sample shows more than 550,000 distinct CDR3 sequences, less than 30% of them seen only once. Material for sequencing was naive CD8+ T cells from blood, with Jurkat cell RNA spiked in. The subset: FACS-sorted CD8+CD4-CCR7+CD45RA+ naive T cells. The receptor source for this set is a human donor in good health. Some libraries in this study had Jurkat cell RNA spiked in.

This clonotype showed up many times. DNA of the CDR3: TGTGCCAGCAGTCCGCTCCGTCAGCCCCAGCATTTT. Encoded protein: CASSPLRQPQHF. The chain recombines TRBV6-6 with TRBJ1-5, with no clear D. CDR1 is MNHNY and CDR2 is SVGAGI in the germline V gene (reference sequence). The ends were cut back, 5 bases at V and 6 bases at J, with 8 bases in the middle. The CDR3 contains 12 residues.

The table lists this clonotype with many counts. CDR3 DNA sequence: TGTGCCAGCATCACGGACAGGGACGATGAGCCCCAGCATTTT. It specifies CASITDRDDEPQHF. The rearrangement uses TRBV2 and TRBJ1-5; TRBD1 matches at 8 bases. CDR1 is SNHLY, CDR2 FYNNEI, per germline. V lost 7 bases to trimming and J lost 8 bases; unmatched junction nucleotides: 10. The CDR3 loop spans 14 amino acids.

Worth noting for this clonotype: Germline is not matched at one junction end, which may reflect a read error. The rearrangement uses TRBV5-1 and TRBJ1-1; 8 nucleotides line up with TRBD1. CDR1 SGHRS and CDR2 YFSETQ come from the germline V gene. The CDR3 runs 17 residues. The CDR3 DNA follows: TGCGCCGGCAGCTCACCTCAGGGGGCGGAATTTTACACTGAAGCTTTCTTT. Protein: CAGSSPQGAEFYTEAFF.

A few counts support this clonotype. The gene calls are TRBV29-1 and TRBJ2-7; D remains ambiguous. This CDR3 has 11 amino acids. The ends were cut back, 6 bases at V and 3 bases at J, with 9 bases in the middle. In germline, CDR1 is SQVTM, CDR2 ANQGSEA. The CDR3 loop is CSVRVVYEQYF. In DNA, the CDR3 is TGCAGCGTACGGGTCGTCTACGAGCAGTACTTC.

This clonotype was picked up many times. V and J are TRBV12-3 or TRBV12-4 and TRBJ1-1; TRBD1 matches 8 bases. This CDR3 is built from 14 residues. With 6 bases clipped from V and 3 bases from J, the junction kept 6 bases outside the gene matches. CDR3 bases: TGTGCCAGCAGACCAGGGGGCGGCGACACTGAAGCTTTCTTT. Protein product: CASRPGGGDTEAFF.

V usage is TRBV6-5 and J usage is TRBJ1-6, with TRBD1 as a possible D gene (5 bases). This CDR3 has 15 amino acids. Germline V gene sequence: CDR1 MNHEY, CDR2 SVGAGI. Between the trimmed V and J ends, which lost 4 bases and 6 bases, there was a span of 13 bases. The CDR3 DNA is TGTGCCAGCAGTTCCAAGACAGTGCTTAATTCACCCCTCCACTTT. It yields the protein CASSSKTVLNSPLHF.

The table lists this clonotype with a few counts. The chain carries TRBV29-1 and TRBJ2-5; tentatively, D is TRBD2 (6 bases). Germline CDR1 is SQVTM and CDR2 is ANQGSEA. V was trimmed by 7 bases and J by 5 bases, leaving 17 bases between them. The CDR3 has 13 residues. In DNA form, the CDR3 reads TGCAGCGAAACTAGCAGCCGCTTGGAGACCCAGTACTTC. Protein product: CSETSSRLETQYF.

The chain couples TRBV5-1 to TRBJ2-2; 10 bases are a match to TRBD1. CDR1 is SGHRS, CDR2 YFSETQ, per germline. CDR3 length equals 14 residues. J gave up 4 bases and V 3 bases, and 0 bases lay outside the gene matches. The CDR3 DNA sequence: TGCGCCAGCAGCTGGACAGGGGGCACCGGGGAGCTGTTTTTT. It yields the protein CASSWTGGTGELFF.

Turning to this clonotype: This may come from a read error, since a much larger clone is one base off. V and J are TRBV20-1 and TRBJ2-7; TRBD2 aligns across 8 bases. Germline CDR1 and CDR2: DFQATT and SNEGSKA (reference sequence). The CDR3 consists of 15 residues. The CDR3 sequence is CSATLEDGGAYEQHF. The DNA for the CDR3 is TGCAGTGCTACCCTCGAGGACGGGGGGGCCTACGAGCAGCACTTC.

The J gene is TRBJ2-5, the V gene TRBV4-3; 11 nucleotides align to TRBD1. The CDR3 consists of 16 residues. Looked up from germline, CDR1 is LGHNA and CDR2 is YSLEER. Trimming took 4 bases from V and 1 from J; bases not matched to a gene: 5. The CDR3 spells CASSPGTGGFQETQYF. The DNA of the CDR3 is TGCGCCAGCAGCCCCGGGACAGGGGGATTCCAAGAGACCCAGTACTTC.

The chain carries TRBV7-9 and TRBJ1-2; D is unclear. Germline V lookup: CDR1 SEHNR, CDR2 FQNEAQ (reference sequence). Between the trimmed V and J ends, which lost 5 bases and 1 base, there was a span of 20 bases. CDR3 length equals 17 residues. CDR3 DNA: TGTGCCAGCAGCACTAATAGGCAGGCCGCGTATAACTATGGCTACACCTTC. Protein product: CASSTNRQAAYNYGYTF.

In this sample, this clonotype turned up many times. The V call is TRBV19, the J call TRBJ1-4; D is ambiguous. With 3 bases removed from V and 8 bases from J, the gap between germline ends came to 4 bases. There are 11 residues in the CDR3. The germline CDR1 and CDR2 sequences are LNHDA and SQIVND (reference sequence). In DNA, the CDR3 is TGTGCCAGTAGTATCGGGGAAAAACTGTTTTTT. The encoded protein is CASSIGEKLFF.

Concerning this clonotype itself: Its ends do not fully match the called genes, so a read error is possible. The chain employs TRBV7-9 and TRBJ2-7; D uncertain. CDR1 and CDR2 from the germline V gene are SEHNR and FQNEAQ (reference sequence). The CDR3 length is 13 residues. CDR3 protein: CASSLTSSYKQYF. The DNA of the CDR3 is TGTGCCAGCAGCTTAACCAGCTCCTACAAGCAGTACTTC.

As regards this clonotype: A much larger clone lies a single base off, so this may be a read error. This is likely a read error, given that the CDR3 carries no conserved phenylalanine or tryptophan at its end. The J gene is TRBJ1-1, the V gene TRBV13; D gene uncertain. V lost 1 base, J lost 3 bases, and 9 bases lay in between. Per germline, CDR1 PRHDT and CDR2 FYEKMQ (reference sequence). The CDR3 extends over 14 amino acids. The CDR3: CASSLAGQDTEAFL. As DNA, the CDR3 is TGTGCCAGCAGCTTAGCCGGGCAGGACACTGAAGCTTTCCTT.

Notes on this clonotype: A much larger clone differs from this one at a single base, so this may be a read error. The V and J genes are TRBV9 and TRBJ2-3; D not certain. The germline V gene has CDR1 SGDLS and CDR2 YYNGEE. V was shortened by 0 bases and J by 4 bases, with 6 bases between the two germline ends. The CDR3 contains 13 residues. CDR3 coding DNA: TGTGCCAGCAGCGTAGAAGTCCCAGATACGCAGTATTTT. Translation gives CASSVEVPDTQYF.

The table lists this clonotype with a count of one. A read error may be the cause here, since a much bigger clone is one base away. The chain is built from TRBV9 and TRBJ1-1; D may be TRBD1 (5 bases). In germline, CDR1 is SGDLS, CDR2 YYNGEE. The CDR3 is 16 amino acids. The CDR3 region has the DNA TGTGCCGGCAGCCCCAGCTGGGGGTTGACGAACACTGAAGCTTTCTTT. It codes for CAGSPSWGLTNTEAFF.

This clonotype appeared many times. The chain has TRBV15 and TRBJ1-1; perhaps TRBD1 as D (6 bases). This CDR3 region has 13 residues. Germline V lookup: CDR1 LNHNV, CDR2 YYDKDF (reference sequence). The germline V and J ends were trimmed by 6 bases and 6 bases, with 14 bases remaining between them. The CDR3: CATRPTGSSEAFF. The CDR3 bases are TGTGCCACCAGACCTACAGGGAGCTCTGAAGCTTTCTTT.

V and J are TRBV6-2 or TRBV6-3 and TRBJ2-1; D gene unclear. Trimming left V 1 base short and J 6 bases short, with 7 bases between. The germline V gene has CDR1 MNHEY and CDR2 SVGEGT. The CDR3 loop spans 13 amino acids. In nucleotides, the CDR3 is TGTGCCAGCAGTTACTTGACGAGCAATGAGCAGTTCTTC. It specifies CASSYLTSNEQFF.

The sample holds a few counts of this clonotype. The chain links TRBV11-3 to TRBJ2-1, with TRBD1 matching 12 bases. Trimming removed 0 bases from V and 9 bases from J; junction bases left unmatched: 6. CDR3 length: 16 amino acids. Germline V gene data show CDR1 as SGHNT and CDR2 as YENEEA. The CDR3 reads CASSLEGTGGSPEQFF. For the CDR3, the DNA is TGTGCCAGCAGCTTAGAGGGGACAGGGGGCTCCCCTGAGCAGTTCTTC.

As regards this clonotype: A read error may be the cause here, since a much bigger clone is one base away. J is TRBJ1-6 and V is TRBV6-5; 7 bases match TRBD1. CDR1 and CDR2 (germline): MNHEY, SVGAGI. V was pared by 2 bases and J by 1 base, with 11 bases of the junction left unmatched. The CDR3 length is 19 residues. DNA of the CDR3: TGTGCCAGCAGTTACACGCGTCAGGGGGTTTGGTCCTATAATTCACCCCTCCACTTT. It encodes CASSYTRQGVWSYNSPLHF.

In its sample, this clonotype was seen a few times. This rearrangement joins TRBV4-1 to TRBJ1-5; no firm D call. CDR1 and CDR2 (germline): MGHRA, YSYEKL. Deletions cut 0 bases from V and 6 bases from J, with 12 bases between. This CDR3 has 15 residues. This CDR3 is CASSQEVVDGQPQHF. Here the CDR3 DNA reads TGCGCCAGCAGCCAAGAGGTAGTAGACGGTCAGCCCCAGCATTTT.

Worth noting for this clonotype: A much larger clone is a single base away; this may be a read error. The conserved phenylalanine or tryptophan is not found at the CDR3 terminus, so this likely reflects a read error. This sequence joins TRBV4-3 and TRBJ1-3; D remains unclear. Looked up from germline, CDR1 is LGHNA and CDR2 is YSLEER. The V end was cut by 0 bases, the J end by 3 bases, with 15 bases between. The CDR3 covers 17 residues. This CDR3 is CASSQDPPANSGNTIYS. The CDR3 DNA reads TGCGCCAGCAGCCAAGATCCCCCAGCAAACAGTGGAAACACCATATATTCT.

This chain links TRBV27 with TRBJ1-5; TRBD1 is a possible D gene (6 bases). CDR1 MNHEY and CDR2 SMNVEV come from the germline V gene (reference sequence). The CDR3 contains 17 residues. Trimming took off 7 bases at V and 0 bases at J, with 19 bases between the two ends. For the CDR3, the DNA is TGTGCCAGCAAATCCATAGGGGGACTGTTTAGCAATCAGCCCCAGCATTTT. Translating gives CASKSIGGLFSNQPQHF.

This clonotype was detected ten times or more. The J gene is TRBJ2-3, the V gene TRBV9, with 7 bases fitting TRBD1. CDR1 is SGDLS, CDR2 YYNGEE, per germline. J lost 5 bases, V lost 3 bases, and 6 bases had no gene match. This CDR3 is built from 14 residues. The CDR3 DNA sequence: TGTGCCAGCAGCGGGGACAGAGGCAGAGATACGCAGTATTTT. Amino acid sequence: CASSGDRGRDTQYF.

On this clonotype: A read error is possible here, since a much larger clone lies one base away. V usage is TRBV12-3 or TRBV12-4 and J usage is TRBJ2-7, with a tentative D call TRBD2 (5 bases). CDR3 size: 12 residues. This CDR3 reads CASRLDSYEQHF. The DNA of the CDR3 is TGTGCCAGCAGGCTGGACTCCTACGAGCAGCACTTC.

This clonotype has only a few counts. This chain uses TRBV19 with TRBJ1-1; D ambiguous. V was cut by 3 bases and J by 1 base, with 6 bases left in between. This CDR3 contains 13 residues. CDR1 is LNHDA and CDR2 is SQIVND in the germline V gene (reference sequence). This CDR3 reads CASSMSGNTEAFF. Written as DNA, the CDR3 is TGTGCCAGTAGTATGAGTGGGAACACTGAAGCTTTCTTT.